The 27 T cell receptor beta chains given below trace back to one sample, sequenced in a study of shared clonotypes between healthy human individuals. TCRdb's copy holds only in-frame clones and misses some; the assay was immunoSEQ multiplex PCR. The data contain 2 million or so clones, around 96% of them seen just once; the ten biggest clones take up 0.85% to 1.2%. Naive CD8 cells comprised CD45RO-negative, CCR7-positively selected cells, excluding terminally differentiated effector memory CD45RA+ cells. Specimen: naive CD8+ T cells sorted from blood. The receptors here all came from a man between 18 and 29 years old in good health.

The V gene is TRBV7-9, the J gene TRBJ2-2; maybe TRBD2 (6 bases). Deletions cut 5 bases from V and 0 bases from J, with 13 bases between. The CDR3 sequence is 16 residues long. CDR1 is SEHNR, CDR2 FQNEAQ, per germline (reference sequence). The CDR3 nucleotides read TGTGCCAGCAGCCCCCGGAGGGGTCCGAACACCGGGGAGCTGTTTTTT. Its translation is CASSPRRGPNTGELFF.

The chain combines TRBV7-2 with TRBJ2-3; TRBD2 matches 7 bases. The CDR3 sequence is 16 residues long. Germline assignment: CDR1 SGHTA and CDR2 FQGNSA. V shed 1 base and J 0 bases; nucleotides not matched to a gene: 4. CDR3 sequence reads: CASSLEGGLSTDTQYF. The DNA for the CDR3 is TGTGCCAGCAGCTTAGAGGGAGGGCTTAGCACAGATACGCAGTATTTT.

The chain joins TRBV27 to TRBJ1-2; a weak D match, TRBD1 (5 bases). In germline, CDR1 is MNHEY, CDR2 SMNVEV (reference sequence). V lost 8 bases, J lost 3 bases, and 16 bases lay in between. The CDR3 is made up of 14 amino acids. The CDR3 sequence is CASGTTDSYYGYTF. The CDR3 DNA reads TGTGCCAGCGGGACGACAGACAGCTACTATGGCTACACCTTC.

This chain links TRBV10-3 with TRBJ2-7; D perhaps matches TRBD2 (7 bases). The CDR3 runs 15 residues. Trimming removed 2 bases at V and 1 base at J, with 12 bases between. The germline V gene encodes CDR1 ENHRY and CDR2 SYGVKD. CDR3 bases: TGTGCCATCAGTGAGAGGGGGGGCCTGTCCTACGAGCAGTACTTC. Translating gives CAISERGGLSYEQYF.

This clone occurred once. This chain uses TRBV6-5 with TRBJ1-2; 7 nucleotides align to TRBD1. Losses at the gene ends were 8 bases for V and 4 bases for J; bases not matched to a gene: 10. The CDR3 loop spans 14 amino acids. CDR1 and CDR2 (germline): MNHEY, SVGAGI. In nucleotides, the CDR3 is TGTGCCAGCTCACAGGGGCCCTTAGGCTATGGCTACACCTTC. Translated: CASSQGPLGYGYTF.

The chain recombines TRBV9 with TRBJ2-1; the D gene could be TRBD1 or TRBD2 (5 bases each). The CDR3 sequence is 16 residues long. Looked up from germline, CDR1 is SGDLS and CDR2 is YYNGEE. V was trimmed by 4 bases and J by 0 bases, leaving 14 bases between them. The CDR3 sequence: CASSKERGLSYNEQFF. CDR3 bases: TGTGCCAGCAGCAAAGAGAGGGGCCTCTCCTACAATGAGCAGTTCTTC.

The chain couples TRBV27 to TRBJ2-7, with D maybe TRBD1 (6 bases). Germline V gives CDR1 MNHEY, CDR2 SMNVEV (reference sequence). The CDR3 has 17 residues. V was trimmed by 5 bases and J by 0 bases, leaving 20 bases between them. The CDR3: CASSQITGQGGSYEQYF. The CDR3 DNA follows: TGTGCCAGCAGTCAAATAACAGGGCAAGGGGGCTCCTACGAGCAGTACTTC.

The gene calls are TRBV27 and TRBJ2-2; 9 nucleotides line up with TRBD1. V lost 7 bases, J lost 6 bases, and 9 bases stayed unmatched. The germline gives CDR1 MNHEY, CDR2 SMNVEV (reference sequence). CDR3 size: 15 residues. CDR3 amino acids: CASTYSGTGSGELFF. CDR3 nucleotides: TGTGCCAGCACTTATTCCGGGACAGGGTCCGGGGAGCTGTTTTTT.

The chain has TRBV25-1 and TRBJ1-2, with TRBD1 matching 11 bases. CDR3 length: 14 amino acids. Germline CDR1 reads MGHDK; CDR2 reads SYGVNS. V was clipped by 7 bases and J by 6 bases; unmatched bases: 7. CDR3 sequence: CASTTGQGGDGYTF. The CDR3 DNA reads TGTGCCAGCACTACGGGACAGGGGGGGGATGGCTACACCTTC.

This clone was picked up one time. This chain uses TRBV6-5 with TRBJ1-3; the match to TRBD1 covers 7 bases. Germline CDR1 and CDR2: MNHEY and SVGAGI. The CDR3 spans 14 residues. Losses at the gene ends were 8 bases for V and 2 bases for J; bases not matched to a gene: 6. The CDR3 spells CASGATGTGNTIYF. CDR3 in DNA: TGTGCCAGCGGCGCGACAGGGACTGGAAACACCATATATTTT.

This CDR3 is CASSQDDMPRRELFF. Written as DNA, the CDR3 is TGCGCCAGCAGCCAAGACGACATGCCGCGAAGGGAGCTGTTTTTT. The rearrangement joins TRBV4-1 to TRBJ2-2; unclear D gene. In germline, CDR1 is MGHRA, CDR2 YSYEKL. The CDR3 extends over 15 amino acids. The V end was cut by 0 bases, the J end by 9 bases, with 14 bases between.

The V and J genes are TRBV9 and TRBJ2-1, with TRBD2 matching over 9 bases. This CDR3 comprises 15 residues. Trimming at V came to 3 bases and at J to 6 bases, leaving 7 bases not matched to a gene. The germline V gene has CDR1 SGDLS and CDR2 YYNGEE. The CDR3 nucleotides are TGTGCCAGCAGCGGGGAGCGGGAGGTTGGCAATGAGCAGTTCTTC. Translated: CASSGEREVGNEQFF.

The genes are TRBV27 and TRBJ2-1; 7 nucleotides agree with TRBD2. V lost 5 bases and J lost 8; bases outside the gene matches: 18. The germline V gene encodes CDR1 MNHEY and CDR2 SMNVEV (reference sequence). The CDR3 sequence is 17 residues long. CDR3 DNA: TGTGCCAGCAGTCAAGTTACTCCTGCGGGAGTTTCGGATGAGCAGTTCTTC. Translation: CASSQVTPAGVSDEQFF.

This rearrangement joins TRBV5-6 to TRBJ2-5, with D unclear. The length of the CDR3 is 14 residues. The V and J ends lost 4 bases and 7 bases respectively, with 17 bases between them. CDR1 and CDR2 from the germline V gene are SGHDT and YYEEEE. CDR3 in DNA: TGTGCCAGCAGCCCGCTAATTGATACACGGACCCAGTACTTC. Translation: CASSPLIDTRTQYF.

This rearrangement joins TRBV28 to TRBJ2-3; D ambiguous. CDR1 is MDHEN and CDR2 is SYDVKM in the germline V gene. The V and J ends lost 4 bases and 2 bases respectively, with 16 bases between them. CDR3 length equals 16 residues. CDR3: CASSSPRSAATDTQYF. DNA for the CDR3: TGTGCCAGCAGTTCACCGAGGAGCGCCGCCACAGATACGCAGTATTTT. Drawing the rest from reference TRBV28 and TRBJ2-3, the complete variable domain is DVKVTQSSRYLVKRTGEKVFLECVQDMDHENMFWYRQDPGLGLRLIYFSYDVKMKEKGDIPEGYSVSREKKERFSLILESASTNQTSMYLCASSSPRSAATDTQYFGPGTRLTVL.

The CDR3, as DNA: TGTGCCAGCAGCTCCGCGACAGCCGCCTCCACAGATACGCAGTATTTT. This encodes CASSSATAASTDTQYF. The rearrangement links TRBV7-9 to TRBJ2-3; a weak D match, TRBD1 (5 bases). Trimming removed 4 bases from V and 2 bases from J, with 16 bases in between. The CDR3 is made up of 16 amino acids. CDR1 SEHNR and CDR2 FQNEAQ come from the germline V gene (reference sequence).

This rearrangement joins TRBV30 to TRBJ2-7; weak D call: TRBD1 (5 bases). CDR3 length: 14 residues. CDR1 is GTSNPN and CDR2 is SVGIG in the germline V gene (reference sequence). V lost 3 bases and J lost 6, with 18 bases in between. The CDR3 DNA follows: TGTGCCTGGAGCGAGACAGCCGTCCTGGGCGAGCAGTACTTC. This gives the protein CAWSETAVLGEQYF.

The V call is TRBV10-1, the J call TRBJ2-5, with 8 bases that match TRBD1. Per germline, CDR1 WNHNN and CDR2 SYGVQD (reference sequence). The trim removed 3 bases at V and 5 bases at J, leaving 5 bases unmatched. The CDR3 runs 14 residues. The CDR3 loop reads CASSDRNRGETQYF. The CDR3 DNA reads TGCGCCAGCAGTGATCGGAACAGGGGGGAGACCCAGTACTTC.

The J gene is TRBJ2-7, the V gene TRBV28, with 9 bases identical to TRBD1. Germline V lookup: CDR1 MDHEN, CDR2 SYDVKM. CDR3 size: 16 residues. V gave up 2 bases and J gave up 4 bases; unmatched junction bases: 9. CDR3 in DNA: TGTGCCAGCAGTTTAAATCAACGACAGGGGGAATACGAGCAGTACTTC. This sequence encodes CASSLNQRQGEYEQYF.

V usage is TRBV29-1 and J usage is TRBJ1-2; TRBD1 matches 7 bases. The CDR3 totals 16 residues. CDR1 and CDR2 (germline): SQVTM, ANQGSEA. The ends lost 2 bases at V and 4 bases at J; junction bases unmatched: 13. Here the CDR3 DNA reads TGCAGCGTTGAAAGCAGGGGGACGAGTGGCGGCTATGGCTACACCTTC. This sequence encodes CSVESRGTSGGYGYTF.

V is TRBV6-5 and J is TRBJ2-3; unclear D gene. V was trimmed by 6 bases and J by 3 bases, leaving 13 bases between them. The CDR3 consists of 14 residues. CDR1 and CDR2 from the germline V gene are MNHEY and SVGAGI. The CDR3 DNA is TGTGCCAGCAGCCTTAGGCCCGCTACAGATACGCAGTATTTT. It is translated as CASSLRPATDTQYF.

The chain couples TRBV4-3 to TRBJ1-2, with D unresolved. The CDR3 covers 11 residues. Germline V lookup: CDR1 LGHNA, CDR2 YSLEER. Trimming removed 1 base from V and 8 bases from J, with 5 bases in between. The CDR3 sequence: CASSQGNGYTF. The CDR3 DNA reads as TGCGCCAGCAGCCAAGGAAACGGCTACACCTTC.

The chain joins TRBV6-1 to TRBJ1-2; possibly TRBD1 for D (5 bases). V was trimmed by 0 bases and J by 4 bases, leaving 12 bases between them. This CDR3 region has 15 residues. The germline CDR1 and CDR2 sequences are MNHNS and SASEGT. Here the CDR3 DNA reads TGTGCCAGCAGTGAAGCCCCGCAGGGTGGCTATGGCTACACCTTC. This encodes CASSEAPQGGYGYTF.

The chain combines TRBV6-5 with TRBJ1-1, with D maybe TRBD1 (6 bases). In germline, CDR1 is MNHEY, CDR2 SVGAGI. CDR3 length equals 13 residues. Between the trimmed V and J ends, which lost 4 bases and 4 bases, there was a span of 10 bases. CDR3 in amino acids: CASSFMTGTEAFF. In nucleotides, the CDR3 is TGTGCCAGCAGTTTCATGACAGGCACTGAAGCTTTCTTT.

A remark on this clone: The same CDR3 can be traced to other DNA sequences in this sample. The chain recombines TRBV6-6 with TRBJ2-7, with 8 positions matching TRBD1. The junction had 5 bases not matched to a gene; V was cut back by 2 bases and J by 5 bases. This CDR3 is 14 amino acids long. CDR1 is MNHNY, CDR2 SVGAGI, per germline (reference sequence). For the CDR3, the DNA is TGTGCCAGCAGTTACGCGGGACAGGCGCACGAGCAGTACTTC. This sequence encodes CASSYAGQAHEQYF.

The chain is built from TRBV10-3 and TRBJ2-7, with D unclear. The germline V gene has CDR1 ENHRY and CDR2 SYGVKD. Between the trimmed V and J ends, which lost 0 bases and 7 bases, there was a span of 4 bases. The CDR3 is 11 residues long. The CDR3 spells CAISESREQYF. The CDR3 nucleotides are TGTGCCATCAGTGAGTCGAGAGAGCAGTACTTC.

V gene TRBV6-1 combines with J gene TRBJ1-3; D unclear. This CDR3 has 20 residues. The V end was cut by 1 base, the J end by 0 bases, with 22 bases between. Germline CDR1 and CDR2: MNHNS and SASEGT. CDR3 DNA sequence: TGTGCCAGCAGTGAAGTGGGCAGAAGTCTTTCCACAAGCTCTGGAAACACCATATATTTT. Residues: CASSEVGRSLSTSSGNTIYF.